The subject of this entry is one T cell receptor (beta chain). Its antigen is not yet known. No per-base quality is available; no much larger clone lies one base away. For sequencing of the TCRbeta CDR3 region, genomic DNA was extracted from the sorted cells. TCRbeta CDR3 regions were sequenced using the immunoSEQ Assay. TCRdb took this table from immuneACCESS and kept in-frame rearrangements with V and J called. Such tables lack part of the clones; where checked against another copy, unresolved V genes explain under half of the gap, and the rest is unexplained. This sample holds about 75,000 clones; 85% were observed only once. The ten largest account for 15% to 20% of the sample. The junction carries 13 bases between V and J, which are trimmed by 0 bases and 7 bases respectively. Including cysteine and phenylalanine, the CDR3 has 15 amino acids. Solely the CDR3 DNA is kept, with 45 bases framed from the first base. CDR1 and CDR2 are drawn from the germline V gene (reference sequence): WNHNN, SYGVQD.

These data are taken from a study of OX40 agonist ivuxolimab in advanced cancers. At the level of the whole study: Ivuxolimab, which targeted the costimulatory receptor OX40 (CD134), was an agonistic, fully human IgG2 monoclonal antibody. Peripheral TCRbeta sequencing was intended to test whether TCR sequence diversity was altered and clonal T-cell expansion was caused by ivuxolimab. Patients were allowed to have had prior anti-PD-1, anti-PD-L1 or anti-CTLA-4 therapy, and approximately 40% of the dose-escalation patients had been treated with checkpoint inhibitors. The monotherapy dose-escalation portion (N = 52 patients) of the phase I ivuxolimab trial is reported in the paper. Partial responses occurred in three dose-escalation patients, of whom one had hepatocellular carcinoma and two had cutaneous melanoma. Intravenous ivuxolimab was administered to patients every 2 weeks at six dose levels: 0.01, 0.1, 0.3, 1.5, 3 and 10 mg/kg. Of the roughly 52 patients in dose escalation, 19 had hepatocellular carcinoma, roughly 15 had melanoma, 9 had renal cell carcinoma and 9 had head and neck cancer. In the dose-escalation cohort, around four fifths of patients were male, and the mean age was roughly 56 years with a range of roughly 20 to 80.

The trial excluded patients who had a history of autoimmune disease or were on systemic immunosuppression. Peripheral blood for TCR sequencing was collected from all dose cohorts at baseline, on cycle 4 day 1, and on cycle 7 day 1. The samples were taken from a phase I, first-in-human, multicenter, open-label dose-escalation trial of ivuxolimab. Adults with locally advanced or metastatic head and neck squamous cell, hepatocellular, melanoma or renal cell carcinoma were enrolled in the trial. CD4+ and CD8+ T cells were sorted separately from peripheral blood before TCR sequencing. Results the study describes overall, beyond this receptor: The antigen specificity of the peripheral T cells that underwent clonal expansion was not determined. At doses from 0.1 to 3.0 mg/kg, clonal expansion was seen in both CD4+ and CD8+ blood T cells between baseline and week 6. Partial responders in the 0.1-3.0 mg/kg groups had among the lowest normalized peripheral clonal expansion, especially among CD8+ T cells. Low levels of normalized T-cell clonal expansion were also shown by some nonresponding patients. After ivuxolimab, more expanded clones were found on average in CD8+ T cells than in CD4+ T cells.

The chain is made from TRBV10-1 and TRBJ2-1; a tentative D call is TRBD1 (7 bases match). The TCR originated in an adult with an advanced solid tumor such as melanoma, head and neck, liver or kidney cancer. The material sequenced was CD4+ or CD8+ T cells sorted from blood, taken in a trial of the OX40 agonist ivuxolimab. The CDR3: CASSESRTGGNEQFF. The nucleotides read TGCGCCAGCAGTGAGTCACGGACAGGAGGGAATGAGCAGTTCTTC.